Listed here is a single TCR beta chain. It lacks a known antigen. Qualities for individual bases were not recorded, and no much larger clone is one base off. The data derive from a study of CD8 T cells in ankylosing spondylitis (TCRdb year 2017). At the level of the whole study: To find TCR variants linked to disease, the study profiled T cell receptor beta repertoires in ankylosing spondylitis patients and healthy donors. The whole study cohort included 90 to 120 healthy donors and around 24 ankylosing spondylitis patients. Samples of peripheral blood were taken, and for ankylosing spondylitis patients, synovial fluid was collected as well.

The sequencer was an Illumina HiSeq 2500. Quantitative 5'-RACE with molecular barcodes was the method used to prepare the TCR beta libraries. Per the authors' processing: A new computational method based on a probabilistic model of VDJ rearrangement was used to identify disease-linked TCR variants. TCRdb reran the public reads through fastp at Q25 and MiXCR, keeping productive beta chains. Each record represents a unique CDR3 protein, reported with the most common genes and DNA among its rows. These V and J calls are TCRdb output, not the study's own analysis. In all, the sample holds about 360,000 distinct CDR3 sequences, and 20% to 25% of those were seen once. The ten most abundant clones make up about an eighth of the sample. V is cut back by 6 bases and J by 2 bases, with 3 bases in the junction unmatched. From the cysteine up to the phenylalanine, the CDR3 has a length of 15 residues. Just the 45-base CDR3 DNA is kept, in frame starting at base 1.

Overall study results and their limits: A TCR beta motif of fewer than 10 highly homologous amino acid variants appeared characteristic of blood from ankylosing spondylitis patients. Some TCR beta motif variants had previously been reported in synovial fluid and blood of reactive arthritis patients, which suggested common disease-initiation mechanisms. The disease-linked clones were reported to be significantly enriched in matched synovial fluid samples from ankylosing spondylitis patients. In peripheral blood, the disease-linked clones were found at relatively low frequencies and had a CD8+ phenotype.

This sequence was found in a male donor with ankylosing spondylitis or in good health (not recorded which). The receptor chain draws on TRBV12-3 or TRBV12-4 and TRBJ2-3, and TRBD2 matches 12 of the central bases. Sequencing used blood, either unsorted or a sorted T cell fraction (not recorded which). CDR3 region: CASSTSGGNTDTQYF. The nucleotides are TGTGCCAGCAGCACTAGCGGGGGGAACACAGATACGCAGTATTTT.